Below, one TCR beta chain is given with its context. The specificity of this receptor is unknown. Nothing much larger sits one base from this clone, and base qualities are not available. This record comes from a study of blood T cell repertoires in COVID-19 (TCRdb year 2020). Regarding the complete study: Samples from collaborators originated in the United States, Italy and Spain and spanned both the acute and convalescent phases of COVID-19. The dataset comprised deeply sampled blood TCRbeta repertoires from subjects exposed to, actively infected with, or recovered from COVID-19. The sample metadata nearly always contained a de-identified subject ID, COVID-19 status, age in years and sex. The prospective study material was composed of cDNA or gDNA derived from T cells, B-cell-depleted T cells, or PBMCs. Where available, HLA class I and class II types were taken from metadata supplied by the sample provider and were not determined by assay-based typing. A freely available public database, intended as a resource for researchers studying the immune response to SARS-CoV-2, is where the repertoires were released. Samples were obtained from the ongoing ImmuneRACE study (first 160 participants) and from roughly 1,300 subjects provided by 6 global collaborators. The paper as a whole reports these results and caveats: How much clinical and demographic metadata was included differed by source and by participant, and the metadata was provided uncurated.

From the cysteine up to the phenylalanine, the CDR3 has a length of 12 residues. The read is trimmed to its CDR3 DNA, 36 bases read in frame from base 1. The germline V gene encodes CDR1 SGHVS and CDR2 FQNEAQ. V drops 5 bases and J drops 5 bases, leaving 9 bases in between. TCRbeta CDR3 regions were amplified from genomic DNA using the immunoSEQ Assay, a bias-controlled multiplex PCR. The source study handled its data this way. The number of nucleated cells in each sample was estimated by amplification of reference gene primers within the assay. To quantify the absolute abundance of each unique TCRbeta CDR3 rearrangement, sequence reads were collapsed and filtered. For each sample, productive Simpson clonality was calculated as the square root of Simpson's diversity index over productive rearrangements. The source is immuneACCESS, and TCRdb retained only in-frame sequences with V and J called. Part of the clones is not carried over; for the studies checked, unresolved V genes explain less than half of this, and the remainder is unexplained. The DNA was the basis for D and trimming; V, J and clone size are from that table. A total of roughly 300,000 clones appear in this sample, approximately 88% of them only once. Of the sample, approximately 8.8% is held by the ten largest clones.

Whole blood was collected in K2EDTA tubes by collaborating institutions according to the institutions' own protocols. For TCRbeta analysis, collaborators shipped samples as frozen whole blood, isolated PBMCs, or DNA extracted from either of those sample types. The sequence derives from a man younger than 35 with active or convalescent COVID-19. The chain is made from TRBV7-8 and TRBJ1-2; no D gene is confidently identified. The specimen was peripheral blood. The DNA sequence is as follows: TGTGCCAGCAGCGGCTCCAGTTATGGCTACACCTTC. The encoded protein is CASSGSSYGYTF.